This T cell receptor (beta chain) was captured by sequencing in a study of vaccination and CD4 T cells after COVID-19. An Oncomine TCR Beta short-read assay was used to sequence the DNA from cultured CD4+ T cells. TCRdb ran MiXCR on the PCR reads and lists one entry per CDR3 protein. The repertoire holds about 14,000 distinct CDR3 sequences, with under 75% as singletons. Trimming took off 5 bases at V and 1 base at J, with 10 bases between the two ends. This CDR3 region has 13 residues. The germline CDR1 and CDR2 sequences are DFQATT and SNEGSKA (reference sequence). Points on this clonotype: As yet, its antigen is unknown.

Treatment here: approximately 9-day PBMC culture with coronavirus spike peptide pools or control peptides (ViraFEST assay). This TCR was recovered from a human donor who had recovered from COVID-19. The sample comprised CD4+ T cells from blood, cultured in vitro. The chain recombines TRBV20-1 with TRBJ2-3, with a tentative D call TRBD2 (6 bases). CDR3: CSAPQRGTDTQYF. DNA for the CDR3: TGCAGTGCTCCCCAGCGGGGCACAGATACGCAGTATTTT.